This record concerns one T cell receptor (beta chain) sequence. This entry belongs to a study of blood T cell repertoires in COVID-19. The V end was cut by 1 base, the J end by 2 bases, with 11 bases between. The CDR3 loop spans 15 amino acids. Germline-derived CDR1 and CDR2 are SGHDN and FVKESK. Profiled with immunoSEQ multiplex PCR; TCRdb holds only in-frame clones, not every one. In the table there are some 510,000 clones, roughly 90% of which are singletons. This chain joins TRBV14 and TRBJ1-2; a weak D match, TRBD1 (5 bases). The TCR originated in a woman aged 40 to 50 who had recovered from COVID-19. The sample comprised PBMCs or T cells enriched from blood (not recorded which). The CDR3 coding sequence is TGTGCCAGCAGCCAAGGTGGGGCAGGGAACTATGGCTACACCTTC. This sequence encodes CASSQGGAGNYGYTF. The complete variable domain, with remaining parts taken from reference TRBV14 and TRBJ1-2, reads EAGVTQFPSHSVIEKGQTVTLRCDPISGHDNLYWYRRVMGKEIKFLLHFVKESKQDESGMPNNRFLAERTGGTYSTLKVQPAELEDSGVYFCASSQGGAGNYGYTFGSGTRLTVV.